What follows are 20 T cell receptor beta chains derived from one specimen sequenced in a study of cytomegalovirus exposure and HLA in healthy donors. The PCR made use of 60 Vbeta and 13 Jbeta primers. Some clones are missing from TCRdb's copy, which holds only in-frame ones; the method was immunoSEQ multiplex PCR. The sample lists 90,000 to 150,000 clones; 78% were seen once. Sequenced material: PBMCs. The receptor set was obtained from a woman younger than 45 in good health and CMV-seropositive.

The chain couples TRBV4-1 to TRBJ1-1; TRBD1 matches 7 bases. The V segment lost 4 bases and the J segment 1 base; nucleotides outside the gene matches: 0. The CDR3 totals 13 residues. Germline CDR1 and CDR2: MGHRA and YSYEKL. The CDR3 loop reads CASSRQGNTEAFF. CDR3 sequence (DNA): TGCGCCAGCAGCCGACAGGGGAACACTGAAGCTTTCTTT.

This clone occurred a few times. This chain links TRBV5-1 with TRBJ2-7; D is possibly TRBD2 (6 bases). CDR1 and CDR2 from the germline V gene are SGHRS and YFSETQ. V lost 5 bases and J 0 bases, leaving 12 bases between the germline ends. The CDR3 totals 14 residues. CDR3 residues: CASRIREDSYEQYF. The CDR3 nucleotides are TGCGCCAGCAGAATTAGGGAGGACTCCTACGAGCAGTACTTC.

In DNA form, the CDR3 reads TGTGCCAGCAGCCAAGAGGGGGGATCCTATAATTCACCCCTCCACTTT. Translation: CASSQEGGSYNSPLHF. This chain connects TRBV4-2 to TRBJ1-6, with a tentative D call TRBD1 (5 bases). With 0 bases removed from V and 1 base from J, the gap between germline ends came to 7 bases. CDR1 and CDR2 (germline): LGHNA, YNFKEQ. This CDR3 is 16 amino acids long.

The chain links TRBV28 to TRBJ2-1, with 8 positions matching TRBD2. Germline trimming cut 4 bases from V and 4 bases from J; bases unmatched to any gene: 9. This CDR3 has 16 amino acids. The germline CDR1 and CDR2 sequences are MDHEN and SYDVKM. This chain's CDR3 is CASSSPGRGIYNEQFF. As DNA, the CDR3 is TGTGCCAGCAGTTCACCCGGGAGGGGAATTTACAATGAGCAGTTCTTC.

The chain couples TRBV7-5 to TRBJ2-7; the D call of TRBD2 is as the table states it, not checked on the DNA. TRBV7-5 has pseudogene status. This CDR3 is 14 amino acids long. This CDR3 is CVRSLGRRGYEQYF. The CDR3 nucleotides read TGTGTCAGAAGCTTAGGGCGGCGGGGCTACGAGCAGTACTTC.

The chain joins TRBV6-5 to TRBJ1-3; D is ambiguous. Germline V gene sequence: CDR1 MNHEY, CDR2 SVGAGI. The CDR3 totals 16 residues. The V and J ends lost 0 bases and 0 bases respectively, with 9 bases between them. The CDR3 reads CASSYSGPFSGNTIYF. The CDR3 nucleotides read TGTGCCAGCAGTTACTCTGGCCCATTCTCTGGAAACACCATATATTTT.

This clone was picked up a small number of times. The chain's CDR3 is CASSSPGQGYTEAFF. The DNA of the CDR3 is TGTGCCAGCAGTTCCCCGGGACAAGGGTACACTGAAGCTTTCTTT. This rearrangement joins TRBV6-5 to TRBJ1-1, with a weak D call TRBD1 (6 bases). This CDR3 has 15 residues. Germline CDR1 MNHEY, CDR2 SVGAGI. V lost 4 bases and J 3 bases, leaving 15 bases between the germline ends.

J is TRBJ1-3 and V is TRBV6-5; the D gene is possibly TRBD1 (5 bases). V lost 8 bases to trimming and J lost 1 base, with 6 bases between them. The CDR3 extends over 12 amino acids. From germline, CDR1 is MNHEY and CDR2 SVGAGI. CDR3 in amino acids: CASGASGNTIYF. Written as DNA, the CDR3 is TGTGCCAGCGGGGCATCTGGAAACACCATATATTTT.

This clone was counted only a few times. The V and J genes are TRBV28 and TRBJ1-1, with a tentative D call TRBD1 (6 bases). V was shortened by 2 bases and J by 4 bases, with 14 bases between the two germline ends. CDR3 length: 15 amino acids. The germline V gene has CDR1 MDHEN and CDR2 SYDVKM. The CDR3 is CASSLMIQGPTEAFF. The CDR3 DNA sequence: TGTGCCAGCAGTTTAATGATCCAGGGGCCCACTGAAGCTTTCTTT.

The chain is built from TRBV6-6 and TRBJ2-2; 7 bases line up with TRBD2. Germline V gives CDR1 MNHNY, CDR2 SVGAGI (reference sequence). The CDR3 covers 15 residues. The ends lost 3 bases at V and 5 bases at J; junction bases unmatched: 6. The CDR3 sequence is CASSYGPGGTGELFF. CDR3 DNA: TGTGCCAGCAGTTATGGGCCCGGGGGGACCGGGGAGCTGTTTTTT.

This chain connects TRBV5-1 to TRBJ2-3; D not resolved. CDR3 length: 14 amino acids. Trimming took 1 base from V and 4 from J, leaving 10 bases between them. CDR1 and CDR2 (germline): SGHRS, YFSETQ. The CDR3 DNA follows: TGCGCCAGCAGCTTGTTATCGTTTCCAGATACGCAGTATTTT. Amino acid sequence: CASSLLSFPDTQYF.

This clone was found a few times. The V gene is TRBV14, the J gene TRBJ2-2; a possible D gene is TRBD1 (5 bases). Trimming cost V 1 base and J 6 bases, with 12 bases left between them. The germline V gene has CDR1 SGHDN and CDR2 FVKESK. CDR3 length equals 15 residues. DNA of the CDR3: TGTGCCAGCAGCCAAGGGGGCGCTAACGCCGGGGAGCTGTTTTTT. This sequence encodes CASSQGGANAGELFF.

This sequence joins TRBV29-1 and TRBJ1-4; D possibly corresponds to TRBD1 (5 bases). There are 14 residues in the CDR3. The germline V and J ends were trimmed by 4 bases and 7 bases, with 16 bases remaining between them. The germline V gene has CDR1 SQVTM and CDR2 ANQGSEA. The CDR3: CSVAFGGRREKLFF. The CDR3 DNA sequence: TGCAGCGTTGCATTCGGGGGACGGCGTGAAAAACTGTTTTTT.

V is TRBV29-1 and J is TRBJ2-3; TRBD2 agrees at 7 bases. The CDR3 runs to 14 residues. V was clipped by 3 bases and J by 1 base; unmatched bases: 4. CDR1 SQVTM and CDR2 ANQGSEA come from the germline V gene. The CDR3 is CSVDAGVGTDTQYF. In nucleotides, the CDR3 is TGCAGCGTTGATGCGGGGGTGGGCACAGATACGCAGTATTTT.

This sequence joins TRBV6-5 and TRBJ1-6, with 8 bases that match TRBD1. Unmatched junction bases numbered 9, after V lost 2 bases and J lost 9 bases. Germline V gives CDR1 MNHEY, CDR2 SVGAGI. The CDR3 is 16 residues long. CDR3 loop: CASSYRTTGAGSPLHF. The CDR3 bases are TGTGCCAGCAGTTACCGAACGACAGGGGCTGGTTCACCCCTCCACTTT.

The chain recombines TRBV5-4 with TRBJ2-7, with 7 bases matching TRBD2. The germline CDR1 and CDR2 sequences are SGHNT and YYREEE (reference sequence). The CDR3 sequence is 19 residues long. The V and J ends lost 3 bases and 6 bases, in that order; junction bases with no gene match: 24. The CDR3 coding sequence is TGTGCCAGCAGCTCGGGCCCAGATTCCTTGGCGGGGGAGACTAGCGAGCAGTACTTC. Its protein product is CASSSGPDSLAGETSEQYF. The full variable domain, rest sourced from reference TRBV5-4 and TRBJ2-7, is ETGVTQSPTHLIKTRGQQVTLRCSSQSGHNTVSWYQQALGQGPQFIFQYYREEENGRGNFPPRFSGLQFPNYSSELNVNALELDDSALYLCASSSGPDSLAGETSEQYFGPGTRLTVT.

The chain employs TRBV6-1 and TRBJ1-2; weak D call: TRBD1 (5 bases). The germline V and J ends were trimmed by 6 bases and 8 bases, with 16 bases remaining between them. CDR3 size: 13 residues. Germline CDR1 and CDR2: MNHNS and SASEGT. DNA for the CDR3: TGTGCCAGCAGCGGAACTTCCAGGGTAGGCTACACCTTC. Its protein product is CASSGTSRVGYTF.

This clone was counted between two and nine times. J is TRBJ1-5 and V is TRBV6-1, with TRBD1 as a possible D gene (6 bases). The germline CDR1 and CDR2 sequences are MNHNS and SASEGT. The CDR3 spans 16 residues. V was clipped by 4 bases and J by 2 bases, with 15 bases between them. As DNA, the CDR3 is TGTGCCAGCAGTGCGGGAAAACAGGGAGGCAATCAGCCCCAGCATTTT. Encoded protein: CASSAGKQGGNQPQHF.

The V gene is TRBV29-1, the J gene TRBJ1-1, with D unresolved. Germline V gene lookup returns CDR1 SQVTM and CDR2 ANQGSEA. Trimming took 4 bases from V and 0 from J, leaving 12 bases between them. This CDR3 is built from 14 residues. The CDR3 DNA is TGCAGCGTTGGAGGGAAGGGTGTGAACACTGAAGCTTTCTTT. As protein: CSVGGKGVNTEAFF.

The V call is TRBV30, the J call TRBJ1-1; D remains ambiguous. CDR1 GTSNPN and CDR2 SVGIG come from the germline V gene (reference sequence). This CDR3 is 14 amino acids long. The V and J ends lost 0 bases and 2 bases respectively, with 10 bases between them. The DNA of the CDR3 is TGTGCCTGGAGTGTCCTGACGGGAAACACTGAAGCTTTCTTT. This gives the protein CAWSVLTGNTEAFF.